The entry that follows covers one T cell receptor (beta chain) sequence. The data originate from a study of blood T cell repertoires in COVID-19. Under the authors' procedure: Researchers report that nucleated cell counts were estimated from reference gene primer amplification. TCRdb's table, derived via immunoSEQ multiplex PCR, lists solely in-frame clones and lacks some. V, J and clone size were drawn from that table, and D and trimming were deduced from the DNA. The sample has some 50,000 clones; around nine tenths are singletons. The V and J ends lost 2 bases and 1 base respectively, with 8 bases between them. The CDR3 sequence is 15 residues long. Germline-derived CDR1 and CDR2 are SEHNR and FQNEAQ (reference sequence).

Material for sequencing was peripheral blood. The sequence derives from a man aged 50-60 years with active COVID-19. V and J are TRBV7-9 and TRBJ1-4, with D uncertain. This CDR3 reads CASSLMAGTNEKLFF. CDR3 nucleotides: TGTGCCAGCAGCTTAATGGCAGGAACTAATGAAAAACTGTTTTTT.